This T cell receptor (beta chain) originates from a study of T cell responses to AZD1222 COVID-19 vaccine. Measured with immunoSEQ multiplex PCR; TCRdb has only the in-frame clones, and not every one. The table lists 70,000 to 100,000 clones, 80% to 90% of them singletons. Remarks on this clone: Its antigen is unidentified.

There are 16 residues in the CDR3. Trimming took 5 bases from V and 4 from J, leaving 18 bases between them. Germline CDR1 SGHTA, CDR2 FQGNSA. Timing groups of about 4 and about 12 weeks for second doses were pooled. General study results and limits: Scientists sampled the repertoires only once the peak T cell response had passed. Distributed over spike, vaccine-associated CD4 TCRs predominated at 160-218 and 743-854. It should be noted that donors were predominantly white British and more often female, and clonal diversity was possibly underestimated.

The chain is built from TRBV7-2 and TRBJ1-5; TRBD1 might be the D (5 bases). The source was peripheral blood, collected 28 days after the second AZD1222 dose. The source of this sequence is an adult who received the AZD1222 COVID-19 vaccine. This CDR3 is CASSAPGTRGNQPQHF. In DNA, the CDR3 is TGTGCCAGCAGCGCTCCCGGGACTCGGGGTAATCAGCCCCAGCATTTT.